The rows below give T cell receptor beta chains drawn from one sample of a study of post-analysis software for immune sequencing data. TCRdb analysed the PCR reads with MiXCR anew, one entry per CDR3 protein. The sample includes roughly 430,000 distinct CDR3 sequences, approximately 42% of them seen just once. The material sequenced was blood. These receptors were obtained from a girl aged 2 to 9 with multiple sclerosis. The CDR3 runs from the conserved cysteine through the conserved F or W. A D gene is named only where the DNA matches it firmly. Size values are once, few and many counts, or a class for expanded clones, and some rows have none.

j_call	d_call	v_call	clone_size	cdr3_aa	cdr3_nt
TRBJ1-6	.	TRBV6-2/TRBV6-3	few	CASSRDVSSYNSPLHF	TGTGCCAGCAGTCGGGACGTGAGCTCCTATAATTCACCCCTCCACTTT
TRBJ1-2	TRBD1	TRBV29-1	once	CSVDDRDREYYGYTF	TGCAGCGTTGATGACCGGGACAGGGAGTATTATGGCTACACCTTC
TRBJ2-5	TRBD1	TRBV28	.	CASSLGTGGTQYF	TGTGCCAGCAGTTTGGGGACAGGTGGGACCCAGTACTTC
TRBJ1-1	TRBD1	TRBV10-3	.	CATGADRGYILAFF	TGTGCCACGGGCGCGGACAGGGGATATATCTTAGCTTTCTTT
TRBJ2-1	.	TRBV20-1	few	CSATDSFSYNEQFF	TGCAGTGCTACCGATAGTTTCTCCTACAATGAGCAGTTCTTC
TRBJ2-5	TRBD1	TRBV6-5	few	CASSWTGQETQYF	TGTGCCAGCAGTTGGACAGGGCAAGAGACCCAGTACTTC
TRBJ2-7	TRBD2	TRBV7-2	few	CASSFSSGNYEQYF	TGTGCCAGCAGCTTTTCTAGCGGTAACTACGAGCAGTACTTC
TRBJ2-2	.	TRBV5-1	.	CASSIDLGSAAGELFF	TGCGCCAGCAGCATCGACCTTGGGTCTGCGGCCGGGGAGCTGTTTTTT
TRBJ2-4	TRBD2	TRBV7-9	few	CASSLRTSGLAKNIQYF	TGTGCCAGCAGCCTCCGGACTAGCGGATTAGCCAAAAACATTCAGTACTTC
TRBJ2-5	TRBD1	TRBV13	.	CASSNRGRETQYF	TGTGCCAGCAGCAACAGGGGTCGGGAGACCCAGTACTTC
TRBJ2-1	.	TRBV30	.	CAWSVLGPYNEQFF	TGTGCCTGGAGTGTACTCGGACCCTACAATGAGCAGTTCTTC
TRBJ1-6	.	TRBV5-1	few	CASSFDRNNSPLHF	TGCGCCAGCAGCTTTGACAGAAATAATTCACCCCTCCACTTT
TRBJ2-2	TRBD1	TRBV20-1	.	CSARGQGIHPGELFF	TGCAGTGCTAGGGGACAGGGAATACACCCCGGGGAGCTGTTTTTT
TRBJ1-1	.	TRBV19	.	CASTQVGRTEAFF	TGTGCCAGTACCCAAGTAGGACGCACTGAAGCTTTCTTT
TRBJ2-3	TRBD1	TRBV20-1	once	CSAILLFRDRGQVDTQYF	TGCAGTGCTATTTTACTTTTCCGGGACAGGGGGCAGGTAGATACGCAGTATTTT
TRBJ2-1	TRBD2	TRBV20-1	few	CTRVGGEQFF	TGCACCCGTGTCGGGGGGGAGCAGTTCTTC
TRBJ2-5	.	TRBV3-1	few	CASSQDGRAQETQYF	TGTGCCAGCAGCCAAGATGGCAGGGCCCAAGAGACCCAGTACTTC
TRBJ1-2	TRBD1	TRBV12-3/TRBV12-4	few	CATWGQMNYGYTF	TGTGCCACCTGGGGACAGATGAACTATGGCTACACCTTC
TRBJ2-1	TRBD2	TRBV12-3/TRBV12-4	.	CASTYSGNYNEQFF	TGTGCCAGCACCTATAGCGGGAATTACAATGAGCAGTTCTTC
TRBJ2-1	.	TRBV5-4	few	CASSPGRGVNEQFF	TGTGCCAGCAGCCCCGGCAGAGGAGTCAATGAGCAGTTCTTC
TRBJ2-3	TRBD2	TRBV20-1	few	CSARWGTSGRTDTQYF	TGCAGTGCTAGATGGGGGACTAGCGGGCGCACAGATACGCAGTATTTT
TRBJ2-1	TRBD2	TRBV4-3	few	CASSQSGRAPSSYNEQFF	TGCGCCAGCAGCCAAAGCGGGAGGGCCCCTAGCTCCTACAATGAGCAGTTCTTC
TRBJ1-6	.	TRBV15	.	CATSGRDWGSPLHF	TGTGCCACCAGCGGTCGGGACTGGGGTTCACCCCTCCACTTT
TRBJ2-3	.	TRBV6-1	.	CASSGIRRVVGTDTQYF	TGTGCCAGCAGTGGTATTAGAAGGGTGGTTGGCACAGATACGCAGTATTTT
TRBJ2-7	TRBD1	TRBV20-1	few	CSATSLRDSSYEQYF	TGCAGTGCTACCTCCCTCCGGGACAGCTCCTACGAGCAGTACTTC
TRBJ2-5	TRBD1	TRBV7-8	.	CASSLANGQERQETQYF	TGTGCCAGCAGCTTAGCTAATGGACAGGAGAGACAAGAGACCCAGTACTTC
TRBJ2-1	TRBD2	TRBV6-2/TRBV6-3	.	CASSYGPGGPLSEQFF	TGTGCCAGCAGTTACGGCCCGGGGGGGCCATTGAGTGAGCAGTTCTTC
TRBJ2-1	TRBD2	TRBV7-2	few	CASSLGGGGAIRNEQFF	TGTGCCAGCAGCTTAGGGGGCGGGGGGGCAATTCGTAATGAGCAGTTCTTC
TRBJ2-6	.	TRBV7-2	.	CASKRDLSDGANVLTF	TGTGCCAGCAAAAGGGACCTATCTGATGGGGCCAACGTCCTGACTTTC
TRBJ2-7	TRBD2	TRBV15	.	CATSRAREGPSYEQYF	TGTGCCACCAGCAGAGCCCGGGAGGGCCCCTCCTACGAGCAGTACTTC
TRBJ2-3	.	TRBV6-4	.	CASSAGGYTDTQYF	TGTGCCAGCAGTGCAGGCGGTTACACAGATACGCAGTATTTT
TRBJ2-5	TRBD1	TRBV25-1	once	CASSPQYGTGYETQYF	TGTGCCAGCAGTCCCCAATACGGGACAGGGTACGAGACCCAGTACTTC
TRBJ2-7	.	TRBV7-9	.	CASSLAGRTYEQYF	TGTGCCAGCAGCTTAGCTGGCAGGACCTACGAGCAGTACTTC
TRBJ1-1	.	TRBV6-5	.	CASSLESMNTEAFF	TGTGCCAGCAGCCTAGAGAGCATGAACACTGAAGCTTTCTTT
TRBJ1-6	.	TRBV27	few	CASSIPLGGRVSPLHF	TGTGCCAGCAGTATACCCCTTGGGGGGCGGGTTTCACCCCTCCACTTT
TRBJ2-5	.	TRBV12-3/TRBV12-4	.	CASRPTFQETQYF	TGTGCCAGCAGGCCTACCTTCCAAGAGACCCAGTACTTC
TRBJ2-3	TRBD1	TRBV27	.	CASRPRTGAGDTQYF	TGTGCCAGCAGACCCCGGACAGGGGCGGGAGATACGCAGTATTTT
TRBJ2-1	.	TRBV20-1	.	CSALPGIGEQFF	TGCAGTGCCCTTCCCGGGATAGGTGAGCAGTTCTTC
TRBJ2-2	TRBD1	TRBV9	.	CASQGAVGELFF	TGTGCCTCACAGGGGGCTGTCGGGGAGCTGTTTTTT
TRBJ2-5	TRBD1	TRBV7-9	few	CASSSGQGIPAGLQETQYF	TGTGCCAGCAGCTCGGGACAGGGGATCCCAGCGGGACTACAAGAGACCCAGTACTTC